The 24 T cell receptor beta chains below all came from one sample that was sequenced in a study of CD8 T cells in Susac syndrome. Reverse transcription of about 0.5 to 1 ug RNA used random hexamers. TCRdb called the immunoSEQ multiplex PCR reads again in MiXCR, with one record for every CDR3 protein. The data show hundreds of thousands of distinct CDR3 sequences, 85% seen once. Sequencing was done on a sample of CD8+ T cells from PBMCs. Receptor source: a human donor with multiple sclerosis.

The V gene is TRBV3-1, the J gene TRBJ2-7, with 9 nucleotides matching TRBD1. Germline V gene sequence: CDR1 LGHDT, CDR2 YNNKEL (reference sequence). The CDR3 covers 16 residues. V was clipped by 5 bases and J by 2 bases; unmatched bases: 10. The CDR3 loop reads CASSSRQGESTYEQYF. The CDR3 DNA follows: TGTGCCAGCAGCTCGCGACAGGGGGAGTCGACCTACGAGCAGTACTTC.

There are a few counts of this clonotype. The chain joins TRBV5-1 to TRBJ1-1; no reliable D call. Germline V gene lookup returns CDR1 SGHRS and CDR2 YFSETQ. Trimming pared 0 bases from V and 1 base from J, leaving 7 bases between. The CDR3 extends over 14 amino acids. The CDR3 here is CASSLGRSNTEAFF. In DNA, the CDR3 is TGCGCCAGCAGCTTGGGGCGGTCGAACACTGAAGCTTTCTTT.

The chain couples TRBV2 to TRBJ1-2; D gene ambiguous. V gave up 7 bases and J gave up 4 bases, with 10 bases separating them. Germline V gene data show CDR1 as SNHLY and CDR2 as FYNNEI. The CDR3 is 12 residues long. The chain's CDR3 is CASIGSLYGYTF. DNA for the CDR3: TGTGCCAGCATTGGCAGCCTCTATGGCTACACCTTC.

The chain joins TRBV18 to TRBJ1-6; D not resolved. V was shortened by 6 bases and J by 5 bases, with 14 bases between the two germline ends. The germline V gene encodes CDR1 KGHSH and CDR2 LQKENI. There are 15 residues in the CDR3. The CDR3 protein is CASSPQTANNSPLHF. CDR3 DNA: TGTGCCAGCTCCCCCCAAACAGCCAATAATTCACCCCTCCACTTT.

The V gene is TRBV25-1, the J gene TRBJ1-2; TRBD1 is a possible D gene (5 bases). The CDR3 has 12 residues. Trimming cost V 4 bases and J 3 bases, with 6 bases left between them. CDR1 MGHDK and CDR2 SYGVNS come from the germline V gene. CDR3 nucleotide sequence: TGTGCCAGCAGTGGGGGCTACTATGGCTACACCTTC. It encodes CASSGGYYGYTF.

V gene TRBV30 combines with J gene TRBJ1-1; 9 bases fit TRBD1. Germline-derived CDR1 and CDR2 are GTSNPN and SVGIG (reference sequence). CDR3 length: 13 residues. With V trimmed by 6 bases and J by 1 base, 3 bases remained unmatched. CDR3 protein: CACRQGENTEAFF. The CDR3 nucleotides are TGTGCCTGTAGACAGGGGGAGAACACTGAAGCTTTCTTT. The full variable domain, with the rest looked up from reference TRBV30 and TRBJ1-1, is SQTIHQWPATLVQPVGSPLSLECTVEGTSNPNLYWYRQAAGRGLQLLFYSVGIGQISSEVPQNLSASRPQDRQFILSSKKLLLSDSGFYLCACRQGENTEAFFGQGTRLTVV.

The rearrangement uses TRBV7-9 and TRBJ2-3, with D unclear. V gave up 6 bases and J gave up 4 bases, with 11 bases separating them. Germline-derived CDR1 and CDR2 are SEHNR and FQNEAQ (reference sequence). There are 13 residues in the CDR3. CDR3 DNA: TGTGCCAGCAGTACGGTCTTCCCAGATACGCAGTATTTT. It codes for CASSTVFPDTQYF. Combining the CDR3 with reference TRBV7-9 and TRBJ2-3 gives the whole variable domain DTGVSQNPRHKITKRGQNVTFRCDPISEHNRLYWYRQTLGQGPEFLTYFQNEAQLEKSRLLSDRFSAERPKGSFSTLEIQRTEQGDSAMYLCASSTVFPDTQYFGPGTRLTVL.

The CDR3 loop reads CASRRISSYEQYF. For the CDR3, the DNA is TGTGCCAGCAGGAGAATTAGCTCCTACGAGCAGTACTTC. The V call is TRBV2, the J call TRBJ2-7; D is undetermined. The CDR3 consists of 13 residues. Germline loops: CDR1 SNHLY, CDR2 FYNNEI. The ends were cut back, 6 bases at V and 0 bases at J, with 9 bases in the middle. Full variable domain (missing parts from reference TRBV2 and TRBJ2-7): EPEVTQTPSHQVTQMGQEVILRCVPISNHLYFYWYRQILGQKVEFLVSFYNNEISEKSEIFDDQFSVERPDGSNFTLKIRSTKLEDSAMYFCASRRISSYEQYFGPGTRLTVT.

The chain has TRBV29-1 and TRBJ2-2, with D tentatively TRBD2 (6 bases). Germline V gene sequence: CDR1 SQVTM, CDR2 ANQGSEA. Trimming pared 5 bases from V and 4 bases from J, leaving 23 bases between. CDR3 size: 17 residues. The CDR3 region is CSVFRGIVSGGTGELFF. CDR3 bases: TGCAGCGTTTTCCGGGGGATAGTAAGCGGTGGCACCGGGGAGCTGTTTTTT.

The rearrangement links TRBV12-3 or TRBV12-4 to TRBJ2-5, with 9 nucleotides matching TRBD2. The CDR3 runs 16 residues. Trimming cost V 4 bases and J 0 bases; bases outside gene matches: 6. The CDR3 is CASSSASGEYQETQYF. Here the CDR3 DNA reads TGTGCCAGCAGTTCGGCTAGCGGGGAATACCAAGAGACCCAGTACTTC.

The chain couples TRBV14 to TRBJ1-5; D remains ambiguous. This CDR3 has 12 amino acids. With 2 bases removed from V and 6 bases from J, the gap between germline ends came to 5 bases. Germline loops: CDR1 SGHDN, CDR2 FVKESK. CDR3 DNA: TGTGCCAGCAGCCAACTCTTTCAGCCCCAGCATTTT. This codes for CASSQLFQPQHF.

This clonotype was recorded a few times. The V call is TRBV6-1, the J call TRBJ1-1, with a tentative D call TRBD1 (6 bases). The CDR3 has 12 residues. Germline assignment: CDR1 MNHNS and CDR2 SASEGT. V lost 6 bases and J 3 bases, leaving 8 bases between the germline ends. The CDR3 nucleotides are TGTGCCAGCAGGGAGGGGGACACTGAAGCTTTCTTT. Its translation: CASREGDTEAFF.

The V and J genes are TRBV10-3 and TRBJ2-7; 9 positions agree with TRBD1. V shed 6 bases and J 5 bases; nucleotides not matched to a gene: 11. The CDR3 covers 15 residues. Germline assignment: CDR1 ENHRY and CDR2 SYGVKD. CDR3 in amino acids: CAIRAGDRVWDEQYF. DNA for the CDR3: TGTGCCATCAGGGCTGGGGACAGGGTTTGGGACGAGCAGTACTTC.

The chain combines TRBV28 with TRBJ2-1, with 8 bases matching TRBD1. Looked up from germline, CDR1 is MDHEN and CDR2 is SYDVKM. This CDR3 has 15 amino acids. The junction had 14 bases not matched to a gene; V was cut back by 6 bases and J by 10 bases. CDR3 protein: CASSSFRGLPWEQFF. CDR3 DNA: TGTGCCAGCAGCTCATTCAGGGGGCTTCCATGGGAGCAGTTCTTC.

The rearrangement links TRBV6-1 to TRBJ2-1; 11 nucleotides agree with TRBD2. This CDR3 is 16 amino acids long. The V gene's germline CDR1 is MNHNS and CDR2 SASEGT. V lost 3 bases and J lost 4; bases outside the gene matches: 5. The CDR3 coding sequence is TGTGCCAGCAGTGAGCTGACTAGCGGGGTTTACAATGAGCAGTTCTTC. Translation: CASSELTSGVYNEQFF.

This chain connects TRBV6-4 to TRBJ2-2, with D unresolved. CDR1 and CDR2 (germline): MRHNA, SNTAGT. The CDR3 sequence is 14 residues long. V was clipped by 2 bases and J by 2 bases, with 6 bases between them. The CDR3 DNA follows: TGTGCCAGCAGTGACGGAGAAAACACCGGGGAGCTGTTTTTT. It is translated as CASSDGENTGELFF.

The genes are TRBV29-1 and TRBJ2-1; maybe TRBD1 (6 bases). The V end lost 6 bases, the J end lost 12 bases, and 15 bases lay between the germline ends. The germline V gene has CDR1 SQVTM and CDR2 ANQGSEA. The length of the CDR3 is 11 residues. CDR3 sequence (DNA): TGCAGCGTAGGAATAAGGGGGTCGCAGTTCTTC. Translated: CSVGIRGSQFF.

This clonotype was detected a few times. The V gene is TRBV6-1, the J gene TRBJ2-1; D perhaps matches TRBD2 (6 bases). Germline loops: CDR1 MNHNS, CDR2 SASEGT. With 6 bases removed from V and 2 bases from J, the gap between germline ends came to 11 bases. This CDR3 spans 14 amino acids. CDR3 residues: CASRSPGAYNEQFF. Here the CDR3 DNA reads TGTGCCAGCAGGTCTCCGGGAGCCTACAATGAGCAGTTCTTC.

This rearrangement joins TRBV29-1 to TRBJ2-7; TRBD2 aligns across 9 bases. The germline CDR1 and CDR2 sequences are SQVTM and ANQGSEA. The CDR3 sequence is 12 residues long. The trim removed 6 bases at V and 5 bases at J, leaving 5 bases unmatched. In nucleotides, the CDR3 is TGCAGCGTCCAGCGGGAGGCCAACGAGCAGTACTTC. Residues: CSVQREANEQYF.

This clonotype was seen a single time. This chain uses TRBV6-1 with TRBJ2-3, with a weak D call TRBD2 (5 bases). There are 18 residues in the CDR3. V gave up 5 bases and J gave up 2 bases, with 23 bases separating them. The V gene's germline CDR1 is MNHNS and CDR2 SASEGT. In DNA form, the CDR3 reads TGTGCCAGCAGTCCGATCCGGGATGTGGCGCTATACACAGATACGCAGTATTTT. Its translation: CASSPIRDVALYTDTQYF.

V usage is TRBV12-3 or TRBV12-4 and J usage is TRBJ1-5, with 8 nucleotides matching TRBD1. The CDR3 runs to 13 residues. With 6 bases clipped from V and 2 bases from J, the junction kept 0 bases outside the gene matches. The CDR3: CASRGQGNQPQHF. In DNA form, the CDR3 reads TGTGCCAGCAGGGGACAGGGCAATCAGCCCCAGCATTTT.

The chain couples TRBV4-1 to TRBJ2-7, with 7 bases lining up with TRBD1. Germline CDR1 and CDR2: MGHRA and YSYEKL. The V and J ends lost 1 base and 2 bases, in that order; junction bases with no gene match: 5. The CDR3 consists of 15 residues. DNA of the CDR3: TGCGCCAGCAGCCAAGTTCTACAGGGGACCTACGAGCAGTACTTC. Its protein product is CASSQVLQGTYEQYF.

The CDR3 bases are TGCGCCAGCAGCCAAGATCGGGAGGTCCTCTACGAGCAGTACTTC. It specifies CASSQDREVLYEQYF. This sequence joins TRBV4-1 and TRBJ2-7; 7 bases agree with TRBD2. J gave up 3 bases and V 0 bases, and 5 bases lay outside the gene matches. The CDR3 loop spans 15 amino acids. Germline V gives CDR1 MGHRA, CDR2 YSYEKL.

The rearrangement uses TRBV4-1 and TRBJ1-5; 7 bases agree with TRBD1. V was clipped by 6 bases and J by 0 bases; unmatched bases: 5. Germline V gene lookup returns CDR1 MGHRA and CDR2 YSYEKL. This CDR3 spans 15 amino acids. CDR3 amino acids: CASRGDRDSNQPQHF. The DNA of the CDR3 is TGCGCCAGCAGGGGCGACAGGGATAGCAATCAGCCCCAGCATTTT.